Listed below are T cell receptor beta chains from one sample, sequenced in a study of shared clonotypes between healthy human individuals. The method was immunoSEQ multiplex PCR; TCRdb's version includes in-frame clones alone and lacks a portion of them. The sample holds approximately 740,000 clones, 74% seen once. The sequencing input was memory CD4+ T cells sorted from blood. The receptors were sampled from a woman in her twenties or thirties in good health. The CDR3 runs from the conserved cysteine through the conserved F or W. A D gene is named only where the DNA matches it firmly. A row's size may be missing; if present it is once, few, many or a size class.

CDR3 DNA | CDR3 protein | V gene | clone size | D gene | J gene
TGTGCCAGGCCTACTAGCGACTCCTACGAGCAGTACTTC | CARPTSDSYEQYF | TRBV6-5 | . | TRBD2 | TRBJ2-7
TGTGCCAGCAGTTATACAGATTATGGCTACACCTTC | CASSYTDYGYTF | TRBV28 | . | . | TRBJ1-2
TGTGCCAGCAGTTTGTACCAAGAGACCCAGTACTTC | CASSLYQETQYF | TRBV6-1 | many | . | TRBJ2-5
TGTGCCAGCAGTTCTAGCGGGAGTCAGACCGGGGAGCTGTTTTTT | CASSSSGSQTGELFF | TRBV28 | . | TRBD2 | TRBJ2-2
TGTGCCAGCAGTGGCTCTGGAAACACCATATATTTT | CASSGSGNTIYF | TRBV6-1 | few | . | TRBJ1-3
TGTGCCAGCAGCCCTCAAAGGCTGGGATTTAGCACCGGGGAGCTGTTTTTT | CASSPQRLGFSTGELFF | TRBV7-3 | . | . | TRBJ2-2
TGTGCCAGCAGAGGTGCCGGGACACCGTACAATGAGCAGTTCTTC | CASRGAGTPYNEQFF | TRBV6-5 | . | . | TRBJ2-1
TGTGCCAGCAGCATGAGGTGGACAGGCATGAACACTGAAGCTTTCTTT | CASSMRWTGMNTEAFF | TRBV13 | . | TRBD1 | TRBJ1-1
TGTGCCAGCAGGAACCATGGGGATGAAAAACTGTTTTTT | CASRNHGDEKLFF | TRBV7-9 | few | . | TRBJ1-4
TGCAGTGCTAGTCCCGGGTTGCGCTACACCTTC | CSASPGLRYTF | TRBV20-1 | . | . | TRBJ1-2
TGTGCCAGCAGCTTAATTGGTGCAGTTTTGAACACCGGGGAGCTGTTTTTT | CASSLIGAVLNTGELFF | TRBV7-3 | . | . | TRBJ2-2
TGTGCCAGCAGCTTAGTAGGGGCCCTAGATACGCAGTATTTT | CASSLVGALDTQYF | TRBV7-9 | . | . | TRBJ2-3
TGCAGTGTCCGAGGGGCGTGGGGCTACACCTTC | CSVRGAWGYTF | TRBV20-1 | . | . | TRBJ1-2
TGTGCCTGGGGCCCGGTCACTAACACCGGGGAGCTGTTTTTT | CAWGPVTNTGELFF | TRBV30 | . | . | TRBJ2-2
TGTGCCAGTAAGGAGGCCTACACTGAAGCTTTCTTT | CASKEAYTEAFF | TRBV19 | . | . | TRBJ1-1
TGTGCCAGCAGTGGGGTGGGACGGCCCTACGAGCAGTACTTC | CASSGVGRPYEQYF | TRBV6-4 | . | . | TRBJ2-7
TGCGCCAGCAGCTCCGGGACTAGCGGGCTCGAGCAGTACTTC | CASSSGTSGLEQYF | TRBV5-1 | . | TRBD2 | TRBJ2-7
TGTGCCAGCAGTCGAGACAGGTTGGGGGGGGATACGCAGTATTTT | CASSRDRLGGDTQYF | TRBV5-4 | . | . | TRBJ2-3
TGTGCCTGGAGTGTACTACAGGGAGTTTCCTACGAGCAGTACTTC | CAWSVLQGVSYEQYF | TRBV30 | . | . | TRBJ2-7
TGTGCCAGCAGCAAGGGGGCGGACAATGAGCAGTTCTTC | CASSKGADNEQFF | TRBV7-9 | . | TRBD1 | TRBJ2-1
TGTGCCAGCGAGGGGCCAACAACTAATGAAAAACTGTTTTTT | CASEGPTTNEKLFF | TRBV28 | once | . | TRBJ1-4
TGTGCCAGCAGCCACCGTGAACAAGTAGCGGGAGGGCCTGCGAATGAGCAGTTCTTC | CASSHREQVAGGPANEQFF | TRBV11-2 | . | TRBD2 | TRBJ2-1
TGTGCCAGCAGTGAGCCCCGGACAGGGGAGGAGAACACTGAAGCTTTCTTT | CASSEPRTGEENTEAFF | TRBV2 | once | TRBD1 | TRBJ1-1
TGTGCCAGCAGCTCACAAACGGGACTAGCGGGAGAGACCCAGTACTTC | CASSSQTGLAGETQYF | TRBV9 | . | TRBD2 | TRBJ2-5
TGCGCCAGCAGCTTGGAGCCAGGGCTGTTAGCCAAAAACATTCAGTACTTC | CASSLEPGLLAKNIQYF | TRBV5-1 | . | . | TRBJ2-4
TGCGCCAGCAGCTTGAACGCGGGCCTAAACACTGAAGCTTTCTTT | CASSLNAGLNTEAFF | TRBV5-1 | . | . | TRBJ1-1
TGTGCCTGGACCCGAAAGGGACTAGCAGACAATGAGCAGTTCTTC | CAWTRKGLADNEQFF | TRBV30 | many | TRBD2 | TRBJ2-1
TGTGCCAGCAGTTTAGCAGGAGCCCTCGTCAGCGAGCAGTACTTC | CASSLAGALVSEQYF | TRBV28 | . | . | TRBJ2-7
TGTGCCAGCAATCCCCCCGGGTATGGTGAAAAACTGTTTTTT | CASNPPGYGEKLFF | TRBV28 | . | . | TRBJ1-4
TGTGCCAGCAGCTTAGTGGTTCGCCGGCGAACTAATGAAAAACTGTTTTTT | CASSLVVRRRTNEKLFF | TRBV11-3 | . | . | TRBJ1-4
TGTGCCAGCAGCCAAGACTTATTAACCTACGAGCAGTACTTC | CASSQDLLTYEQYF | TRBV14 | . | . | TRBJ2-7
TGTGCCAGCAGTACCCATATCTGGGGGCCCGGGGCCAACGTCCTGACTTTC | CASSTHIWGPGANVLTF | TRBV28 | . | . | TRBJ2-6
TGTGCCAGCAGTGGTCGACAGGTCTCCGAGCAGTACTTC | CASSGRQVSEQYF | TRBV6-1 | few | . | TRBJ2-7
TGTGCCAGCAGAAAGGCGGTAGGGTACCAAGAGACCCAGTACTTC | CASRKAVGYQETQYF | TRBV28 | . | . | TRBJ2-5
TGTGCCAGCAGCCCACAAAGGGACACCTACCAAGGCTACACCTTC | CASSPQRDTYQGYTF | TRBV7-2 | . | . | TRBJ1-2
TGTGCCAGCAGCGTTGGCTACAACTCCTACGAGCAGTACTTC | CASSVGYNSYEQYF | TRBV9 | . | . | TRBJ2-7
TGTGCCACAGGGGTACAGTATAATTCACCCCTCCACTTT | CATGVQYNSPLHF | TRBV6-5 | . | . | TRBJ1-6
TGTGCCAGCAGCGAGGGACTAGCTGGTAATGAGCAGTTCTTC | CASSEGLAGNEQFF | TRBV4-2 | once | TRBD2 | TRBJ2-1
TGTGCCAGCAGTCCTGGGGAGCGCTACTCCTACAATGAGCAGTTCTTC | CASSPGERYSYNEQFF | TRBV7-9 | . | . | TRBJ2-1
TGTGCCAGCAGCTTAACGAGGGCGCGGAACACTGAAGCTTTCTTT | CASSLTRARNTEAFF | TRBV7-3 | . | . | TRBJ1-1
TGCAGCGTTGTGAGAGGAGGGATGAACACTGAAGCTTTCTTT | CSVVRGGMNTEAFF | TRBV29-1 | . | . | TRBJ1-1
TGTGCCTGGAGTGTGACAGGTTATAATTCACCCCTCCACTTT | CAWSVTGYNSPLHF | TRBV30 | once | . | TRBJ1-6